These T cell receptor beta chains were read from a single sample in a study of shared clonotypes between healthy human individuals. Sequenced by immunoSEQ multiplex PCR; TCRdb stores in-frame clones only, minus some. The sample holds roughly 2.1 million clones; approximately 94% are singletons and the top ten take about 1.8%. The specimen sequenced was naive CD8+ T cells from PBMCs. These receptors were obtained from a young man in good health. Some clones in this sample may be carry-over from other donors' samples. CDR3s include the opening cysteine and the closing phenylalanine or tryptophan. A D gene is named only where the DNA matches it firmly. Clone size is stated in some rows and not others, as once, few, many or a class when expanded.

clone_size j_call d_call v_call cdr3_nt cdr3_aa
NA TRBJ2-7 NA TRBV7-9 TGTGCCAGCATCCCCCTAAACTCCTACGAGCAGTACTTC CASIPLNSYEQYF
NA TRBJ2-7 NA TRBV19 TGTGCCAGTAGTATAGATGGGGAGAGGGGAGCGACGCACGAGCAGTACTTC CASSIDGERGATHEQYF
NA TRBJ2-7 TRBD1 TRBV4-2 TGTGCCAGCAGCCTTACCGGGACAGGGGGTACCGAGCAGTACTTC CASSLTGTGGTEQYF
NA TRBJ1-1 NA TRBV30 TGTGCCTGGGACGAGGGGGGCACTGAAGCTTTCTTT CAWDEGGTEAFF
NA TRBJ2-7 TRBD1 TRBV27 TGTGCCAGCAGTACCCGGGACAGGGCCCCCCAGCAGTACTTC CASSTRDRAPQQYF
NA TRBJ1-2 NA TRBV27 TGTGCCAGCAGTTTATTGGGGGGCTTGCACTATGGCTACACCTTC CASSLLGGLHYGYTF
NA TRBJ2-1 NA TRBV25-1 TGTGCCAGCAGTGATGTAGGAGGGGGCAATGAGCAGTTCTTC CASSDVGGGNEQFF
NA TRBJ2-3 NA TRBV6-6 TGTGCCAGCAGGGACGGGTCCCGCACAGATACGCAGTATTTT CASRDGSRTDTQYF
NA TRBJ1-1 TRBD1 TRBV7-9 TGTGCCAGCAGCCCCCTACAGGGGGGGTCCACTGAAGCTTTCTTT CASSPLQGGSTEAFF
NA TRBJ1-2 NA TRBV28 TGTGCCAGCAGGGAGGGGCCTGGCTACACCTTC CASREGPGYTF
NA TRBJ2-2 NA TRBV9 TGTGCCAGCAGCGCGGACAGCCGCTTAGGGAGCGAGTGGGAGCTGTTTTTT CASSADSRLGSEWELFF
NA TRBJ2-7 TRBD1 TRBV2 TGTGCCAGCAGCCCGACAGGGGGTATGGACGAGCAGTACTTC CASSPTGGMDEQYF
NA TRBJ2-7 NA TRBV28 TGTGCCAGCACCTGGGAACGACAGGCAAACCCCTACGAGCAGTACTTC CASTWERQANPYEQYF
once TRBJ2-7 NA TRBV27 TGTGCCAGCAGACCCAGCCGGGACATGCCCTACGAGCAGTACTTC CASRPSRDMPYEQYF
NA TRBJ1-1 NA TRBV2 TGTGCCAGCAGTGAAGGACAGGCTGAAGCTTTCTTT CASSEGQAEAFF
NA TRBJ2-6 NA TRBV5-1 TGCGCCAGCAGGAGGGACTCTGGGGCCAACGTCCTGACTTTC CASRRDSGANVLTF
NA TRBJ2-7 NA TRBV7-9 TGTGCCAGCAGCTTAGCCGGCAGGGAAAGGAGCGAGCAGTACTTC CASSLAGRERSEQYF